This T cell receptor beta chain was sequenced in a study of T cell repertoires in cytomegalovirus infection (dated by TCRdb to about 2019). About the investigation overall: Peptide stimulations targeted recently identified HLA-C-restricted CMV epitopes, whose presentation resists viral immunomodulation, together with well-studied HLA-B-restricted epitopes. Donor HLA type was relevant to the analysis, because carriage of CMV infection together with the matching HLA type was indicated by public TCR beta signatures. Broader findings and caveats from the paper: The ex vivo response was dominated by HLA-C-restricted CMV-specific TCR beta clonotypes, and the single most frequent clonotype in two of eight donors was supplied by these HLA-C-restricted clonotypes. In both this cohort and an independent roughly 350-donor cohort, the cumulative frequency of public TCR beta family members distinguished carriers of CMV infection plus the relevant HLA type.

According to the germline V gene, CDR1 reads SGHTA and CDR2 reads FQGNSA. CDR3 length: 16 amino acids, cysteine to phenylalanine. The DNA shown is the 48-base CDR3, in frame from base 1. V drops 1 base and J drops 3 bases, leaving 15 bases in between. TCRdb shows the sequencer as Illumina HiSeq 1500. The public sequencing data were trimmed at Q25 with fastp and processed into clonotypes with MiXCR by TCRdb, which kept only in-frame beta chains. Rows merge per CDR3 protein into single entries with the most common DNA and genes. The table for this sample lists approximately 600,000 distinct CDR3 sequences; roughly 43% of them were counted only once. The ten biggest clones cover around 48% of the sample. In the paper's terms, the treatment or condition label means: in vitro stimulation with specific CMV peptide epitopes to enrich CMV-specific T cells. This clonotype was seen a few times. Its antigen is not yet known. No base quality values were provided; no much bigger clone lies one nucleotide off.

Sequencing used cultured PBMCs, obtained from culture after CMV antigen stimulation. The clonotype originates from a human donor in good health (CMV status not recorded). Some clones in this sample may be carry-over from other donors' samples. Recombination connected TRBV7-2 to TRBJ1-2, with the D segment identity uncertain. The DNA sequence reads TGTGCCAGCAGCTTAGACCCGACGGCGGCCTACTATGGCTACACCTTC. The resulting protein is CASSLDPTAAYYGYTF.